This T cell receptor (beta chain) was sequenced for a study of blood T cell repertoires in COVID-19. Study overall: PBMCs, B-cell-depleted T cells, or T cells provided the cDNA or gDNA that made up the material.

Original data processing: Estimation of nucleated cell counts relied on the amplification of reference gene primers. Using immunoSEQ multiplex PCR, the repertoire was profiled, and TCRdb retains in-frame clones only, with some absent. That table gives V, J and clone size, and the DNA gave D and trimming. The table includes roughly 29,000 clones, around 85% detected once. The Seattle patients joined while their infection was active and were tracked longitudinally afterward. The germline V and J ends were trimmed by 4 bases and 6 bases, with 12 bases remaining between them. Germline assignment: CDR1 SGHVS and CDR2 FNYEAQ. CDR3 length: 14 amino acids.

The chain links TRBV7-6 to TRBJ2-2; no clear D. Source material: peripheral blood. The source is an elderly woman with COVID-19, enrolled during active disease. CDR3 sequence: CASSWAPLAGELFF. In nucleotides, the CDR3 is TGTGCCAGCAGCTGGGCCCCGCTCGCCGGGGAGCTGTTTTTT.